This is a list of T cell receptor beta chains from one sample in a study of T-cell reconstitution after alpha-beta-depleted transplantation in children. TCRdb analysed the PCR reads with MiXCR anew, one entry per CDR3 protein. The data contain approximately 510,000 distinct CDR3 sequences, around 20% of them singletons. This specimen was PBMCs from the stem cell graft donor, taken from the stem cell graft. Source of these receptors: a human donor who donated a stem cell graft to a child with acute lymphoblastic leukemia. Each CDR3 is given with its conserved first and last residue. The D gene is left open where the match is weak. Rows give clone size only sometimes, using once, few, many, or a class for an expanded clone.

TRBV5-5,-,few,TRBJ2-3,CASSSSERRGSTDTQYF,TGTGCCAGCAGCTCGTCAGAGCGCAGGGGTTCAACAGATACGCAGTATTTT
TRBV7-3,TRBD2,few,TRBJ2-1,CASSELGLADNEQFF,TGTGCCAGCAGCGAATTGGGACTAGCAGACAATGAGCAGTTCTTC
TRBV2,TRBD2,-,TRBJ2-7,CASSEPLAGGPIYEQYF,TGTGCCAGCAGTGAACCCCTAGCGGGAGGGCCTATCTACGAGCAGTACTTC
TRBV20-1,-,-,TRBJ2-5,CSAQLGQETQCF,TGCAGTGCCCAACTAGGCCAAGAGACCCAGTGCTTC
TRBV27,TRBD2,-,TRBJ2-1,CASSLGTSGTVSYNEQFF,TGTGCCAGCAGTTTAGGGACTAGCGGGACCGTCTCCTACAATGAGCAGTTCTTC
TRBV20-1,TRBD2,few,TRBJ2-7,CSATGVGGGRSYEQYF,TGCAGTGCTACAGGAGTCGGGGGAGGGCGCTCCTACGAGCAGTACTTC
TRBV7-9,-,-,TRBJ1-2,CASSTYRSDGYTF,TGTGCCAGCAGCACTTACAGGTCTGACGGCTACACCTTC
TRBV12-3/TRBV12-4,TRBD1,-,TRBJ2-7,CASQPEWTGRYEQYF,TGTGCCAGTCAGCCCGAATGGACAGGGAGGTACGAGCAGTACTTC
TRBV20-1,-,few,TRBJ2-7,CSGKGSRFSSYEQYF,TGCAGTGGGAAAGGGTCCCGTTTTAGCTCCTACGAGCAGTACTTC
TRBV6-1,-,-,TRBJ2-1,CASRELARNEQFF,TGTGCCAGCCGGGAGTTGGCACGGAATGAGCAGTTCTTC
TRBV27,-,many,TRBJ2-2,CASSLRTGELFF,TGTGCCAGCAGTTTGAGGACCGGGGAGCTGTTTTTT
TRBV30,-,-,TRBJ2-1,CAWSGLNNEQFF,TGTGCCTGGAGCGGACTCAACAATGAGCAGTTCTTC
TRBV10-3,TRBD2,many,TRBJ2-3,CAISPLAGEEYTQYF,TGTGCCATCAGCCCGCTAGCGGGAGAGGAGTATACGCAGTATTTT
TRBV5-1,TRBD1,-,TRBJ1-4,CASSVNGQGSNEKLFF,TGCGCCAGCAGCGTGAACGGACAGGGGTCTAATGAAAAACTGTTTTTT
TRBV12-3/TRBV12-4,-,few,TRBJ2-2,CASSPQYLAAGELFF,TGTGCCAGCAGTCCTCAATACCTAGCTGCCGGGGAGCTGTTTTTT
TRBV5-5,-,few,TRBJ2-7,CASSSNPGGSSYEQYF,TGTGCCAGCAGCTCCAACCCCGGTGGGAGCTCCTACGAGCAGTACTTC
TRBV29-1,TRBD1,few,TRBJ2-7,CSVDGAQGAYEQYF,TGCAGCGTTGACGGAGCGCAGGGGGCCTACGAGCAGTACTTC
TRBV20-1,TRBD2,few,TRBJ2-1,CSAQLIAGGSYNEQFF,TGCAGTGCTCAGTTAATAGCGGGAGGAAGCTACAATGAGCAGTTCTTC
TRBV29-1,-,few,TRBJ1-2,CSVEFGTGAYGYTF,TGCAGCGTTGAATTCGGTACAGGAGCTTATGGCTACACCTTC
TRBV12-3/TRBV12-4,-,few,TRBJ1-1,CASSFGARAREAFF,TGTGCCAGCAGTTTCGGGGCCAGGGCCCGTGAAGCTTTCTTT
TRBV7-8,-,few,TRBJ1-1,CASSLFGDAEAFF,TGTGCCAGCAGCTTATTTGGGGACGCTGAAGCTTTCTTT
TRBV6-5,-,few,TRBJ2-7,CASSYSGPHSYEQYF,TGTGCCAGCAGTTACTCAGGTCCCCACTCCTACGAGCAGTACTTC
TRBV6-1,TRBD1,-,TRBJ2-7,CASVGGQGRYEQYF,TGTGCCAGCGTAGGGGGACAGGGGCGATACGAGCAGTACTTC
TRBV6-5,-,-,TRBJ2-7,CASSYSAVSYEQYF,TGTGCCAGCAGTTACTCGGCAGTCTCCTACGAGCAGTACTTC
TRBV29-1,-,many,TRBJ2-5,CSVEDFGPGGKTQYF,TGCAGCGTTGAAGATTTCGGCCCGGGGGGCAAGACCCAGTACTTC
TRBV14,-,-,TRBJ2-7,CASSQSPQVYEQYF,TGTGCCAGCAGCCAATCCCCTCAGGTCTACGAGCAGTACTTC
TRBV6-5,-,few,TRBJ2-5,CASSYSWGETQYF,TGTGCCAGCAGTTACTCGTGGGGAGAGACCCAGTACTTC
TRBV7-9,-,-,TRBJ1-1,CASSLVAVNTEAFF,TGTGCCAGCAGCTTAGTAGCGGTGAACACTGAAGCTTTCTTT